This T cell receptor beta chain was retrieved from a study of T cell responses to AZD1222 COVID-19 vaccine. V dropped 2 bases and J dropped 2 bases, with 7 bases sitting between them. The length of the CDR3 is 13 residues. In germline, CDR1 is LNHDA, CDR2 SQIVND (reference sequence). Clones were read by immunoSEQ multiplex PCR, and TCRdb kept only the in-frame ones, dropping some. The repertoire includes just under 35,000 clones, 85% to 90% of them detected once, and roughly 7% sits in the top ten. This specimen consisted of peripheral blood, obtained on day 0 of AZD1222 vaccination. The receptor was isolated from an adult in good health. V and J are TRBV19 and TRBJ2-7, with D perhaps assigned TRBD1 or TRBD2 (5 bases each). The CDR3 sequence is CASSIQGAYEQYF. DNA of the CDR3: TGTGCCAGTAGTATACAGGGAGCCTACGAGCAGTACTTC.